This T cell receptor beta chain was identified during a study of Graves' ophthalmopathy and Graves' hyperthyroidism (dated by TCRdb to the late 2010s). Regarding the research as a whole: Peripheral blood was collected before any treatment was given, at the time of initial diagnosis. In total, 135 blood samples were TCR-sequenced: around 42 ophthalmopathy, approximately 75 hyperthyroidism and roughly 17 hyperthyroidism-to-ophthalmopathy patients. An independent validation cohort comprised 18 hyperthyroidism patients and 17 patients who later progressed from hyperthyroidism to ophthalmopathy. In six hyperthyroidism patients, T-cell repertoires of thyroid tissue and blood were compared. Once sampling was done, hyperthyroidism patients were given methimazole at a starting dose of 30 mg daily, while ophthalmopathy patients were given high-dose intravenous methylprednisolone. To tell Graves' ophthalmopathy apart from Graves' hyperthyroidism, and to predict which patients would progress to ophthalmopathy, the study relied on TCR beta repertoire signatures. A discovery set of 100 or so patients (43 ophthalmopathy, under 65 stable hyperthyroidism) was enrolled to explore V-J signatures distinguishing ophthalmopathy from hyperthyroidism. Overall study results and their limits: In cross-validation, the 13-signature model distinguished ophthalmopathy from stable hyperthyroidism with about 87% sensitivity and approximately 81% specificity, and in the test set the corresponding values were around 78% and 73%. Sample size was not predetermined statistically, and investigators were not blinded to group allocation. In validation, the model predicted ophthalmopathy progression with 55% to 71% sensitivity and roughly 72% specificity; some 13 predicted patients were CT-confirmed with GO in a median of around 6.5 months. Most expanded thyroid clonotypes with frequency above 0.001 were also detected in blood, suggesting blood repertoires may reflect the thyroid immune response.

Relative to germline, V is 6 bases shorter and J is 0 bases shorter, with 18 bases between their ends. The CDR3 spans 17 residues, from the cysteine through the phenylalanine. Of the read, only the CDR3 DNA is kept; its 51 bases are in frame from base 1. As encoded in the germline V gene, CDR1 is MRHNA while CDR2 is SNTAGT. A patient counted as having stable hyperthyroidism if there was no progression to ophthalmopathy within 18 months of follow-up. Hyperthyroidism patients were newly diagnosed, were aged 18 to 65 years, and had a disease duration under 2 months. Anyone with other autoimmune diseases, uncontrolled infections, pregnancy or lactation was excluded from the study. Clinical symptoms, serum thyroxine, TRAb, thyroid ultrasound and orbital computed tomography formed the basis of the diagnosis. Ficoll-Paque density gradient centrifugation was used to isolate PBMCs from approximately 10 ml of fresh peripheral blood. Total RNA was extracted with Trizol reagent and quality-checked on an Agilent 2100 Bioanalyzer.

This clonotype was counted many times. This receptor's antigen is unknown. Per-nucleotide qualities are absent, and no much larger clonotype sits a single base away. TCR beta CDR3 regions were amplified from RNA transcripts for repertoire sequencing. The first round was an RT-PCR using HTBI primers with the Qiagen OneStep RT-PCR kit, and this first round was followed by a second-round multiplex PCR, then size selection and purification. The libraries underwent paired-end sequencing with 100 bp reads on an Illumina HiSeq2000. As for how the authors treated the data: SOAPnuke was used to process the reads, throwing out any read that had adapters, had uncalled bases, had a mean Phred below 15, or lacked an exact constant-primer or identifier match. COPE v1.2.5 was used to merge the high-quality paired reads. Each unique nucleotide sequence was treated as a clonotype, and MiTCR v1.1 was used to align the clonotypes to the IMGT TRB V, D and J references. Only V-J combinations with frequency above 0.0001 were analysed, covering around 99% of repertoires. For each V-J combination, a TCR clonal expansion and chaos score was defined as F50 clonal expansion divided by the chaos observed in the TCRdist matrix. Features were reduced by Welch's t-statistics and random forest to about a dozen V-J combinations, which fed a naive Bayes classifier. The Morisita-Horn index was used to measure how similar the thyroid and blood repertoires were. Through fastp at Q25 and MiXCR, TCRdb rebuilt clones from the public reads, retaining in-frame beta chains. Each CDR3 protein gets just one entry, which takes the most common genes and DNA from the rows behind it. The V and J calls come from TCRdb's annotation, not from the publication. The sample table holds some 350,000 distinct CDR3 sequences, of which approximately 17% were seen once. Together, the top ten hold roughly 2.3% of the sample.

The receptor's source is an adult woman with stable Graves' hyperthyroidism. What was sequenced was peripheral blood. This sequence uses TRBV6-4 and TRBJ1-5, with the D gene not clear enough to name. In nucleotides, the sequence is TGTGCCAGCAGCAGCGGGAGCCTGGGTTCTAGCAATCAGCCCCAGCATTTT. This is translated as CASSSGSLGSSNQPQHF.